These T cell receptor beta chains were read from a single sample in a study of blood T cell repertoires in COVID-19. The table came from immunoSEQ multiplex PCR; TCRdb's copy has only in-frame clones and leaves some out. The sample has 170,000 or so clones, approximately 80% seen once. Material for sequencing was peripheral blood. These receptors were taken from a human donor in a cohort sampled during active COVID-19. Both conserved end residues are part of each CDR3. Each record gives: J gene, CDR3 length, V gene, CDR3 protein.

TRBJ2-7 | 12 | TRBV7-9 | CASSYGSYEQYF
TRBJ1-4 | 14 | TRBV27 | CASSETPRKEKLFF
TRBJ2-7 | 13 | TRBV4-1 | CASSQTPSYEQYF
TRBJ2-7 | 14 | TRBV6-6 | CASRETDRYYEQYF
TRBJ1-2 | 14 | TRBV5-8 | CASSSFQGTYGYTF
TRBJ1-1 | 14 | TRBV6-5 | CASSYEGRATEAFF
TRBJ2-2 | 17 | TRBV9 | CASSVGLAGPNTGELFF
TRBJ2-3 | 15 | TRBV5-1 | CASSPLYRETDTQYF
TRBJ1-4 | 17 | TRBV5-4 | CASSLGQGAATNEKLFF
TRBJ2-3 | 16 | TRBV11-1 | CASTPAGLAGADTQYF
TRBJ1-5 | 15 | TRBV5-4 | CASSLFGQGNQPQHF
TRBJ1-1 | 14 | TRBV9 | CASSAGTANTEAFF
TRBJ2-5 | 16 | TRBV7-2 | CASSLDPPGGGETQYF
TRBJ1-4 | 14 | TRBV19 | CASSIGRGYEKLFF
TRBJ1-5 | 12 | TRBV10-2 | CATRQGDQPQHF
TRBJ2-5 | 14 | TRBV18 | CASSSQDRAETQYF
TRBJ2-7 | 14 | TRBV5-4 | CASSFSGVFYEQYF
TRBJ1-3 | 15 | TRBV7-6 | CASSPRGTSGNTIYF
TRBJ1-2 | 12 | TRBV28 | CASSSHSHGYTF
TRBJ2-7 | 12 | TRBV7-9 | CASSTGLREQYF
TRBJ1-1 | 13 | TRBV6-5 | CASSYRGQFGAFF
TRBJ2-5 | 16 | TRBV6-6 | CASSQSSGRDQETQYF
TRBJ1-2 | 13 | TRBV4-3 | CASSQDRRNGYTF
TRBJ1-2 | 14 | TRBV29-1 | CSVAKQGLVYGYTF
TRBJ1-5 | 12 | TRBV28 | CAEAGSNQPQHF
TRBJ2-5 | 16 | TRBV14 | CASSQGVNSRAETQYF
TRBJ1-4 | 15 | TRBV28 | CASTFGGAANEKLFF
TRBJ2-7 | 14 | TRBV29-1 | CSVNSRPSSYEQYF
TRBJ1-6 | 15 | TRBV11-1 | CASSDRDRVLSPLHF
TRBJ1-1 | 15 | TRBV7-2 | CASSSGGTVNTEAFF
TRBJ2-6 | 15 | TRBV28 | CASNLSGSGANVLTF
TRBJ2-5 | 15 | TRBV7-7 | CASSLGLADQETQYF
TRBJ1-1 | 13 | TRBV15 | CATSRLMFTEAFF
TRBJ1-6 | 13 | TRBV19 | CASQDRGGSPLHF
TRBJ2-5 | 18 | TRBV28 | CASSTGTGAYRGPETQYF
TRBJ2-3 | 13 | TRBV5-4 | CASSRTGGGTQYF
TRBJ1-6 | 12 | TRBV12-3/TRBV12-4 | CASSRRNSPLHF
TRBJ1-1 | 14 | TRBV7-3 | CASSFRQGDTEAFF
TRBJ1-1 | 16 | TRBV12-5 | CASGLGIQGGHSEAFF
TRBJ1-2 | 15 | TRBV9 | CASSVGAGEGNGYTF
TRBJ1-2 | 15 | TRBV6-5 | CASKGTGALHYGYTF
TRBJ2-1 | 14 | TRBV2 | CASSELAGSNEQFF
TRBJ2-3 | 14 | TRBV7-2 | CASSLGSGTDTQYF
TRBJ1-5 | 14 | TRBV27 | CASSLRGRNQPQHF
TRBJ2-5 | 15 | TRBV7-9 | CASSSRLAAIETQYF
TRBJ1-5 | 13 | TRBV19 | CARGVGGNQPQHF
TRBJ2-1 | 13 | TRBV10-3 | CAISVGTPNEQFF
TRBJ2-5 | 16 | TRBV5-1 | CASSLAPRGTQETQYF
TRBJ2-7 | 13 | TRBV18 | CASSDRAFYEQYF
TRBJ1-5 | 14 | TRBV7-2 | CASSSGQPNQPQHF